This T cell receptor (beta chain) was sequenced for a study of blood T cell repertoires in COVID-19. Study-level background: Nucleic acid was either cDNA or gDNA, and it came from T cells, B-cell-depleted T cells, or PBMCs.

Per the study methods: Amplification with reference gene primers provided the estimates of nucleated cell counts. Profiling relied on immunoSEQ multiplex PCR, and the TCRdb table lists in-frame clones only, not all of them. V and J calls and clone size are copied from that table; D and trimming were computed from the DNA. Of approximately 120,000 clones in the sample, roughly 72% were seen once. This CDR3 region has 14 residues. Per the germline V gene, CDR1 is SGHTA and CDR2 is FQGNSA. V shed 3 bases, J shed 8 bases, and the junction held 7 bases outside the gene matches. This sequence joins TRBV7-2 and TRBJ1-2, with 9 bases aligning to TRBD1. The sample comprised peripheral blood. This TCR derives from an elderly man with COVID-19, enrolled during active disease. The CDR3 spells CASSLDRGLLGYTF. CDR3 nucleotides: TGTGCCAGCAGCTTGGACAGGGGCCTTTTGGGCTACACCTTC.